This TCR beta chain was recorded in a study of metastatic and nonmetastatic thyroid tumors (dated by TCRdb to the early 2020s). General notes on the study: Repertoires were compared across peripheral blood and tumor or nodule tissue samples from malignant and benign thyroid patients.

This clone showed up many times. Its antigen is not yet known. Base qualities are not provided; no much larger clone lies one nucleotide away. No treatment had been received by any patient before thyroid surgery. Using T-cell receptor beta sequencing, the researchers looked back retrospectively at clinical samples from patients, gathered between about 2012 and 2019. According to the germline V gene, CDR1 reads LGHNA and CDR2 reads YNFKEQ. Its CDR3 holds 15 amino acids, cysteine through phenylalanine. Solely the CDR3 DNA is kept, with 45 bases framed from the first base. V lost 4 bases and J lost 5 bases; the stretch between them is 17 bases long. The protocol used for the library was PCR. Sequencing was performed on an Illumina HiSeq 4000. The TCR beta-chain CDR3 region of each patient was profiled by high-throughput sequencing. The original methods were these. CDR3 differences across clinicopathological groups were used to build a classifier for discriminating distant-metastatic papillary thyroid cancer patients. To measure repertoire diversity the researchers used the Shannon index, while the Morisita-Horn index served to gauge how similar the tumor and blood repertoires were. TCRdb reran the public reads through fastp at Q25 and MiXCR, keeping productive beta chains. The V and J calls and clone size are TCRdb's, not the authors'. Here the sample has fewer than 40,000 clones; about 30% occur a single time. The ten largest make up approximately 30% of the sample.

What the work shows at the level of the full study, not this receptor alone: In both blood and tumor samples, malignant tumors were reported to have significantly higher TCR beta diversity than benign nodules.

The sequence links TRBV4-2 to TRBJ2-5, and perhaps TRBD2 as D gene, on 5 matching bases. The sequence was collected from a female donor with papillary thyroid cancer or a benign thyroid nodule (not recorded which). Some clones in this sample may be carry-over from other donors' samples. Material: blood. This receptor has the CDR3 CASSLVVGGGETQYF. The DNA sequence is given as TGTGCCAGCAGCCTCGTGGTAGGAGGCGGGGAGACCCAGTACTTC.